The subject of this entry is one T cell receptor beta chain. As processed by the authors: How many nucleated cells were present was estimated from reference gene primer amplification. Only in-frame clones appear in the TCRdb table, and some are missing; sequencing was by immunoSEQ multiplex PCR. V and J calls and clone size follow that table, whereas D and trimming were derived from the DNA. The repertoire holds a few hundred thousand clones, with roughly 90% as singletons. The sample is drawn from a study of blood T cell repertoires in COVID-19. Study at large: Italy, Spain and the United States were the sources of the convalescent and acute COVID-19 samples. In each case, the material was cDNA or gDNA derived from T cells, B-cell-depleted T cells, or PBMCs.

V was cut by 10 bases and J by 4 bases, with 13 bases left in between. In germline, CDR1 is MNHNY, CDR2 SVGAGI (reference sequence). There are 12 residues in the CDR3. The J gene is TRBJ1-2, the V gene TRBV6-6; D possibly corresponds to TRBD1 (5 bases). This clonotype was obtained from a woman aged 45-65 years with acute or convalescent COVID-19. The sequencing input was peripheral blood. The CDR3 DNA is TGTGCCACCACCTTAACAGGCTATGGCTACACCTTC. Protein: CATTLTGYGYTF.